What follows are 27 T cell receptor beta chains derived from one specimen sequenced in a study of CD8+ T cells in alopecia areata. The authors extracted RNA and reverse transcribed it into cDNA as the sequencing template. Libraries were prepared by immunoSEQ multiplex PCR; TCRdb keeps only in-frame clonotypes and omits some of them. The table includes approximately 210,000 clones, 66% detected once. The treatment was: oral pan-JAK inhibitor, 5-10 mg twice daily. This specimen was CD4+ T cells sorted from blood, taken at week 44, from a patient treated with tofacitinib. Every receptor here comes from a human donor with alopecia areata.

This clone showed up just once. The chain employs TRBV7-2 and TRBJ2-7; TRBD2 aligns across 10 bases. Germline loops: CDR1 SGHTA, CDR2 FQGNSA. The CDR3 totals 15 residues. V lost 2 bases, J lost 2 bases, and 3 bases stayed unmatched. The CDR3 DNA reads TGTGCCAGCAGCTTATTCAGCGGGGGGGCCTACGAGCAGTACTTC. Translated: CASSLFSGGAYEQYF.

This clone was observed a few times. The chain employs TRBV5-1 and TRBJ2-1, with 8 bases lining up with TRBD2. Germline V gene lookup returns CDR1 SGHRS and CDR2 YFSETQ. The ends lost 0 bases at V and 3 bases at J; junction bases unmatched: 5. The CDR3 is made up of 16 amino acids. CDR3 protein: CASSLAGSGGYNEQFF. The CDR3 coding sequence is TGCGCCAGCAGCTTGGCTGGGAGCGGGGGCTACAATGAGCAGTTCTTC.

This chain connects TRBV5-4 to TRBJ1-2; TRBD1 is a possible D gene (5 bases). V was clipped by 2 bases and J by 2 bases, with 7 bases between them. CDR1 and CDR2 from the germline V gene are SGHNT and YYREEE (reference sequence). The CDR3 runs to 13 residues. The CDR3 here is CASSFGGNYGYTF. The CDR3 nucleotides read TGTGCCAGCAGCTTCGGGGGGAACTATGGCTACACCTTC.

This clone was observed a handful of times. J is TRBJ1-1 and V is TRBV6-5, with D uncertain. The CDR3 consists of 14 residues. Germline CDR1 and CDR2: MNHEY and SVGAGI. Trimming cost V 6 bases and J 1 base, with 12 bases left between them. CDR3: CASSKPGPNTEAFF. The DNA of the CDR3 is TGTGCCAGCAGCAAACCCGGGCCGAACACTGAAGCTTTCTTT.

The V call is TRBV4-3, the J call TRBJ2-2; no clear D. CDR3 size: 14 residues. Germline V gene sequence: CDR1 LGHNA, CDR2 YSLEER. V shed 0 bases and J shed 4 bases, with 6 bases lying between them. The CDR3 DNA reads TGCGCCAGCAGCCAAGAACCTGCCACCGGGGAGCTGTTTTTT. It codes for CASSQEPATGELFF.

The rearrangement links TRBV5-1 to TRBJ1-2; D remains ambiguous. This CDR3 region has 12 residues. Germline V gene data show CDR1 as SGHRS and CDR2 as YFSETQ. Between the trimmed V and J ends, which lost 0 bases and 6 bases, there was a span of 6 bases. CDR3: CASSLGTDGYTF. DNA for the CDR3: TGCGCCAGCAGCTTGGGAACAGATGGCTACACCTTC.

This chain connects TRBV19 to TRBJ2-1; D is uncertain. Per the germline V gene, CDR1 is LNHDA and CDR2 is SQIVND (reference sequence). There are 11 residues in the CDR3. The V end was cut by 6 bases, the J end by 10 bases, with 10 bases between. The CDR3 loop is CASRSGPEQFF. The CDR3 region has the DNA TGTGCCAGTAGGAGTGGACCGGAGCAGTTCTTC. The variable domain in full, completed from reference TRBV19 and TRBJ2-1, reads DGGITQSPKYLFRKEGQNVTLSCEQNLNHDAMYWYRQDPGQGLRLIYYSQIVNDFQKGDIAEGYSVSREKKESFPLTVTSAQKNPTAFYLCASRSGPEQFFGPGTRLTVL.

This sequence joins TRBV29-1 and TRBJ2-7; D unresolved. Germline CDR1 and CDR2: SQVTM and ANQGSEA. Trimming pared 8 bases from V and 3 bases from J, leaving 14 bases between. This CDR3 comprises 12 residues. The CDR3 region is CSFSSPSYEQYF. The CDR3 nucleotides read TGCAGCTTCAGTAGCCCGAGCTACGAGCAGTACTTC.

The chain is built from TRBV7-2 and TRBJ1-2, with TRBD1 identical over 7 bases. CDR3 length: 16 residues. Germline V gives CDR1 SGHTA, CDR2 FQGNSA. V shed 4 bases and J 4 bases; nucleotides not matched to a gene: 12. CDR3 sequence reads: CASSSYGQEALYGYTF. The CDR3, as DNA: TGTGCCAGCAGCTCATACGGACAGGAGGCTCTCTATGGCTACACCTTC.

V and J are TRBV6-1 and TRBJ2-2; unclear D gene. CDR1 and CDR2 (germline): MNHNS, SASEGT. With 2 bases removed from V and 1 base from J, the gap between germline ends came to 11 bases. This CDR3 comprises 16 residues. The CDR3 bases are TGTGCCAGCAGTGAACGGTCGAACGTGAACACCGGGGAGCTGTTTTTT. Translation gives CASSERSNVNTGELFF.

As regards this clone: One end of the junction is discordant with germline, which a read error may explain. This chain connects TRBV29-1 to TRBJ2-4; a possible D gene is TRBD1 (6 bases). The CDR3 is 11 amino acids. The germline V gene encodes CDR1 SQVTM and CDR2 ANQGSEA. The CDR3 reads CSVELPGQSIF. The CDR3 DNA is TGCAGCGTTGAACTCCCAGGACAGAGCATCTTC. The variable domain in full, completed from reference TRBV29-1 and TRBJ2-4, reads SAVISQKPSRDICQRGTSLTIQCQVDSQVTMMFWYRQQPGQSLTLIATANQGSEATYESGFVIDKFPISRPNLTFSTLTVSNMSPEDSSIYLCSVELPGQSIFGAGTRLSVL.

This clone turned up a few times. This chain uses TRBV18 with TRBJ2-5, with D tentatively TRBD1 (6 bases). The germline V and J ends were trimmed by 3 bases and 3 bases, with 11 bases remaining between them. This CDR3 comprises 14 residues. The germline V gene encodes CDR1 KGHSH and CDR2 LQKENI. The DNA of the CDR3 is TGTGCCAGCTCACCTAAGACAGGAGAAGAGACCCAGTACTTC. It codes for CASSPKTGEETQYF.

The genes are TRBV7-7 and TRBJ2-5, with a possible D match to TRBD2 (5 bases). Germline V gives CDR1 SSHAT, CDR2 FNYEAQ (reference sequence). Trimming pared 5 bases from V and 7 bases from J, leaving 14 bases between. The CDR3 is 13 residues long. The CDR3 nucleotides read TGTGCCAGCAGCCTCCAACGGGAAGGGACCCAGTACTTC. Translation: CASSLQREGTQYF.

The chain combines TRBV30 with TRBJ1-1; possibly TRBD1 for D (5 bases). Germline CDR1 GTSNPN, CDR2 SVGIG (reference sequence). This CDR3 is 11 amino acids long. Trimming took off 3 bases at V and 11 bases at J, with 13 bases between the two ends. The CDR3 spells CAWRPGRSAFF. Here the CDR3 DNA reads TGTGCCTGGAGACCAGGGCGATCGGCTTTCTTT.

This clone has only a few counts. This specimen includes other DNA sequences encoding the same CDR3. This chain connects TRBV7-2 to TRBJ2-3; D not certain. Per the germline V gene, CDR1 is SGHTA and CDR2 is FQGNSA. Trimming removed 2 bases from V and 6 bases from J, with 12 bases in between. The CDR3 runs 14 residues. In nucleotides, the CDR3 is TGTGCCAGCAGCTTAAGAGGAAGTGCGGATACGCAGTATTTT. Translating it yields CASSLRGSADTQYF.

The V gene is TRBV5-6, the J gene TRBJ2-1, with TRBD2 as a possible D gene (5 bases). With 4 bases removed from V and 7 bases from J, the gap between germline ends came to 21 bases. The CDR3 has 16 residues. Germline CDR1 is SGHDT and CDR2 is YYEEEE. The CDR3 region is CASSTKGFPGENEQFF. The CDR3 DNA sequence: TGTGCCAGCAGCACCAAAGGTTTCCCTGGGGAGAATGAGCAGTTCTTC. The variable domain in full, completed from reference TRBV5-6 and TRBJ2-1, reads DAGVTQSPTHLIKTRGQQVTLRCSPKSGHDTVSWYQQALGQGPQFIFQYYEEEERQRGNFPDRFSGHQFPNYSSELNVNALLLGDSALYLCASSTKGFPGENEQFFGPGTRLTVL.

This clone was counted a few times. The V and J genes are TRBV11-2 and TRBJ2-5; tentatively, D is TRBD2 (6 bases). V was shortened by 2 bases and J by 1 base, with 11 bases between the two germline ends. In germline, CDR1 is SGHAT, CDR2 FQNNGV. The CDR3 has 15 residues. The CDR3 loop is CASSLRWGLQETQYF. DNA for the CDR3: TGTGCCAGCAGCTTACGATGGGGACTCCAAGAGACCCAGTACTTC.

This sequence joins TRBV30 and TRBJ1-6, with D possibly being TRBD1 (6 bases). The germline V gene encodes CDR1 GTSNPN and CDR2 SVGIG (reference sequence). Trimming stripped 4 bases from V and 9 bases from J, with 25 bases between. The CDR3 covers 17 residues. CDR3 residues: CAWNLLAGPTRGSPLHF. CDR3 coding DNA: TGTGCCTGGAATCTCTTGGCAGGGCCAACCAGGGGTTCACCCCTCCACTTT.

The V and J genes are TRBV5-4 and TRBJ1-1; D is undetermined. Germline V gives CDR1 SGHNT, CDR2 YYREEE (reference sequence). The CDR3 has 13 amino acids. V was pared by 2 bases and J by 1 base, with 6 bases between. The CDR3 loop reads CASSFGGNTEAFF. DNA for the CDR3: TGTGCCAGCAGCTTCGGAGGGAACACTGAAGCTTTCTTT.

This clone has more than one count but fewer than ten. This sequence joins TRBV29-1 and TRBJ1-1; D might be TRBD1 (6 bases). CDR3 length: 13 residues. Germline V gene sequence: CDR1 SQVTM, CDR2 ANQGSEA. Trimming stripped 6 bases from V and 4 bases from J, with 15 bases between. CDR3 coding DNA: TGCAGCGTGGCCGGGACACTATCCACTGAAGCTTTCTTT. Its protein product is CSVAGTLSTEAFF.

This clone has a handful of counts. The rearrangement uses TRBV18 and TRBJ2-7, with D perhaps matching TRBD2 (6 bases). Germline lookup yields CDR1 KGHSH and CDR2 LQKENI. The CDR3 has 13 amino acids. The germline V and J ends were trimmed by 5 bases and 3 bases, with 11 bases remaining between them. Here the CDR3 DNA reads TGTGCCAGCTCATCCGGGGGAGGCTACGAGCAGTACTTC. It specifies CASSSGGGYEQYF.

The chain is built from TRBV6-1 and TRBJ2-1; no definite D call. CDR1 and CDR2 (germline): MNHNS, SASEGT. The CDR3 consists of 12 residues. The CDR3 DNA reads TGTTCTTTGAGGTTGGTAAACAATGAGCAGTTCTTC. Protein: CSLRLVNNEQFF.

The chain links TRBV29-1 to TRBJ2-3; the D is unclear. V was shortened by 6 bases and J by 6 bases, with 7 bases between the two germline ends. There are 10 residues in the CDR3. Germline assignment: CDR1 SQVTM and CDR2 ANQGSEA. CDR3: CSVIRDTQYF. In DNA form, the CDR3 reads TGCAGCGTCATCCGGGATACGCAGTATTTT.

The table lists this clone with a few counts. V gene TRBV11-2 combines with J gene TRBJ2-2; either TRBD1 or TRBD2 may supply D (5 bases each). Trimming took off 0 bases at V and 4 bases at J, with 9 bases between the two ends. The V gene's germline CDR1 is SGHAT and CDR2 FQNNGV. CDR3 size: 15 residues. The CDR3 DNA is TGTGCCAGCAGCTTAGACGGGGCTGGCACCGGGGAGCTGTTTTTT. Its protein product is CASSLDGAGTGELFF.

This chain connects TRBV29-1 to TRBJ2-4; D is uncertain. Trimming shortened V by 4 bases and J by 0 bases, and 4 bases separated the two germline ends. The CDR3 loop spans 12 amino acids. From germline, CDR1 is SQVTM and CDR2 ANQGSEA. CDR3 coding DNA: TGCAGCGTTGGTGAAGCCAAAAACATTCAGTACTTC. Translated, it gives CSVGEAKNIQYF.

The chain carries TRBV14 and TRBJ2-5; D gene ambiguous. Germline V gene sequence: CDR1 SGHDN, CDR2 FVKESK. Trimming shortened V by 6 bases and J by 7 bases, and 9 bases separated the two germline ends. There are 11 residues in the CDR3. CDR3 in DNA: TGTGCCAGCAGTCTCGAAACGACCCAGTACTTC. It is translated as CASSLETTQYF.

This clone has just one count. The chain is built from TRBV7-2 and TRBJ1-1, with TRBD1 as a possible D gene (5 bases). The CDR3 length is 15 residues. V dropped 1 base and J dropped 0 bases, with 9 bases sitting between them. Germline assignment: CDR1 SGHTA and CDR2 FQGNSA. DNA of the CDR3: TGTGCCAGCAGCTTAGTAGGACATTTGAACACTGAAGCTTTCTTT. It is translated as CASSLVGHLNTEAFF.